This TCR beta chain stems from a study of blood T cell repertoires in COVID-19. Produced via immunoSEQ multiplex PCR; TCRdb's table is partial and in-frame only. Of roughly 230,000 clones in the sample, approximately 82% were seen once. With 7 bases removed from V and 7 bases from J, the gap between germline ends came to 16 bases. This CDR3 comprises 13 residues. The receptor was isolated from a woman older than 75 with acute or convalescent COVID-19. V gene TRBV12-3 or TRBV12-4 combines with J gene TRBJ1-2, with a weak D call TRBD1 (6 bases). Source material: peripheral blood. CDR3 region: CASKGGAQVGYTF. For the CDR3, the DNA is TGTGCCAGCAAGGGGGGGGCGCAGGTTGGCTACACCTTC.